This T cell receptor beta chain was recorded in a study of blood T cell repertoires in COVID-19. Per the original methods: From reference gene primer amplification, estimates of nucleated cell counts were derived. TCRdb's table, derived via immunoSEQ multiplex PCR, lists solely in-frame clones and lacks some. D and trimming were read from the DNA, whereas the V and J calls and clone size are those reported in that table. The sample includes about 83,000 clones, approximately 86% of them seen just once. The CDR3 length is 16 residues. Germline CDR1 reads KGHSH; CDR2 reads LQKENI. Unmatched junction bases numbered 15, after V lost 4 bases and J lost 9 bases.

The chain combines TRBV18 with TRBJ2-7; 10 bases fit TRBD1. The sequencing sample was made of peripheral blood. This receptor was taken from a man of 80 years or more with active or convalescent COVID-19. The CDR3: CASSLIEGQGVSWQYV. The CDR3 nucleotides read TGTGCCAGCTCACTAATTGAAGGACAGGGGGTTTCTTGGCAGTACGTC.